This entry is about one T cell receptor (beta chain). Trimming cost V 4 bases and J 2 bases, with 5 bases left between them. CDR1 and CDR2 from the germline V gene are WSHSY and SAAADI. The CDR3 is 12 residues long. This sample is part of a study of shared clonotypes between healthy human individuals. Every one of the donors was a Caucasian adult that lived in Nashville, Tennessee. Assay used: immunoSEQ multiplex PCR; TCRdb lists only in-frame clones, some missing. This table has around 690,000 clones, about nine tenths appearing once. The receptor was isolated from a man younger than 35 in good health. Some clones in this sample may be carry-over from other donors' samples. The sequencing sample was made of memory CD8+ T cells from PBMCs. Subset: CD45RO+ cells pooled with CCR7-negative TemRA cells. The rearrangement uses TRBV10-2 and TRBJ1-2; D remains ambiguous. CDR3 in amino acids: CASSGGNYGYTF. CDR3 bases: TGCGCCAGCAGTGGCGGCAACTATGGCTACACCTTC.